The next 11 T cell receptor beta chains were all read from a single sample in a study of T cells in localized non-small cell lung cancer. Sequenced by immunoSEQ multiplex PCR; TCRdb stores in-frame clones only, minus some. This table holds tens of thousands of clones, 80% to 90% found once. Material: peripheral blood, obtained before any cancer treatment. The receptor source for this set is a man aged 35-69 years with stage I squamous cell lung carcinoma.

This CDR3 reads CASSVGGQGEQFF. The CDR3 region has the DNA TGTGCCAGCAGTGTGGGAGGGCAGGGTGAGCAGTTCTTC. The gene calls are TRBV6-4 and TRBJ2-1, with TRBD2 matching 7 bases. Germline CDR1 is MRHNA and CDR2 is SNTAGT. This CDR3 has 13 residues. Trimming cost V 4 bases and J 9 bases; bases outside gene matches: 6.

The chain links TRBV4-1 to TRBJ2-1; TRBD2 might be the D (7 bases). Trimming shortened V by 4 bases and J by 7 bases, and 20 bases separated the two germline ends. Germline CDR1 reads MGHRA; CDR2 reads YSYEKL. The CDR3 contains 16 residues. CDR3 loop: CASSPTGARGGNEQFF. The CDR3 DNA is TGCGCCAGCAGCCCCACCGGGGCTAGGGGGGGGAATGAGCAGTTCTTC.

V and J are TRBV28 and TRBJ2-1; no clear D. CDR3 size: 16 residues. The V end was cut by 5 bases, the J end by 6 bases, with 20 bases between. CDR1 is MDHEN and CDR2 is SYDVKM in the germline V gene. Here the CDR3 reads CASSPSRDFRRNEQFF. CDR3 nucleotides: TGTGCCAGCAGTCCTTCTCGAGACTTCAGGCGCAATGAGCAGTTCTTC.

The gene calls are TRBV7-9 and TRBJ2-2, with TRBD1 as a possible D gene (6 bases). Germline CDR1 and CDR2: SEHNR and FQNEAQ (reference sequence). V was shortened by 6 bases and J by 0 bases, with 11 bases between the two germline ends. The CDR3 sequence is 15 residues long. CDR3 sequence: CASRLQGPNTGELFF. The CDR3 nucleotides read TGTGCCAGCAGACTACAGGGTCCGAACACCGGGGAGCTGTTTTTT.

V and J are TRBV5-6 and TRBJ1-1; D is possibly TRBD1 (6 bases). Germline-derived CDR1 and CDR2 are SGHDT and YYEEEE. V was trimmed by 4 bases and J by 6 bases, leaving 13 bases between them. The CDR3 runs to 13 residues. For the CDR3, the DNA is TGTGCCAGCAGCCTCCGAGGGGGACCTGAAGCTTTCTTT. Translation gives CASSLRGGPEAFF.

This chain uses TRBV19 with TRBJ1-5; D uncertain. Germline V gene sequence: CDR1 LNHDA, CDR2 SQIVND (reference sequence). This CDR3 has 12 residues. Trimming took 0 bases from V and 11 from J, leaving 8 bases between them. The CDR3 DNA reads TGTGCCAGTAGTATAGATCGCGGGGCCCAGCATTTT. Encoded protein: CASSIDRGAQHF.

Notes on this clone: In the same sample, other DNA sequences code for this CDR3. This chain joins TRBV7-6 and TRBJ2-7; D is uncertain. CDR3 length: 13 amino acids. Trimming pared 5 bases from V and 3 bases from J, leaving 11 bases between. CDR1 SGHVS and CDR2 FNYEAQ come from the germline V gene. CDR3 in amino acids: CASSLGPNYEQYF. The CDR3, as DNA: TGTGCCAGCAGCCTGGGCCCCAACTACGAGCAGTACTTC.

CDR3 residues: CAWSVLGGGNSPLHF. Here the CDR3 DNA reads TGTGCCTGGAGTGTACTCGGGGGAGGGAATTCACCCCTCCACTTT. This chain connects TRBV30 to TRBJ1-6, with D perhaps matching TRBD1 (5 bases). Germline CDR1 and CDR2: GTSNPN and SVGIG (reference sequence). This CDR3 contains 15 residues. The V gene lost 0 bases and the J gene lost 7 bases, with 13 bases spanning the gap.

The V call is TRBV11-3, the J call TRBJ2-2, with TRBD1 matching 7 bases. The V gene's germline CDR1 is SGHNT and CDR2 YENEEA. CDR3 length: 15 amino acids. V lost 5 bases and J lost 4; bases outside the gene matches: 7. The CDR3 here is CASSRTGGTTGELFF. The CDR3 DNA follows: TGTGCCAGCAGCCGGACAGGAGGTACCACCGGGGAGCTGTTTTTT.

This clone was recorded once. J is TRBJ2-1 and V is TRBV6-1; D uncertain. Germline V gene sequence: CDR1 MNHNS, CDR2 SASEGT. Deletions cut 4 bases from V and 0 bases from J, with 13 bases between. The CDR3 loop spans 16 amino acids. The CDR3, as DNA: TGTGCCAGCAGTGCCCTTTCTCGGAGCTCCTACAATGAGCAGTTCTTC. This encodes CASSALSRSSYNEQFF.

The CDR3 DNA follows: TGTGCCAGCAGCAGAGACAGAAACTATGGCTACACCTTC. Its translation is CASSRDRNYGYTF. The chain links TRBV7-2 to TRBJ1-2; maybe TRBD1 (5 bases). Germline V gene lookup returns CDR1 SGHTA and CDR2 FQGNSA. This CDR3 has 13 residues. V was clipped by 5 bases and J by 2 bases, with 9 bases between them.